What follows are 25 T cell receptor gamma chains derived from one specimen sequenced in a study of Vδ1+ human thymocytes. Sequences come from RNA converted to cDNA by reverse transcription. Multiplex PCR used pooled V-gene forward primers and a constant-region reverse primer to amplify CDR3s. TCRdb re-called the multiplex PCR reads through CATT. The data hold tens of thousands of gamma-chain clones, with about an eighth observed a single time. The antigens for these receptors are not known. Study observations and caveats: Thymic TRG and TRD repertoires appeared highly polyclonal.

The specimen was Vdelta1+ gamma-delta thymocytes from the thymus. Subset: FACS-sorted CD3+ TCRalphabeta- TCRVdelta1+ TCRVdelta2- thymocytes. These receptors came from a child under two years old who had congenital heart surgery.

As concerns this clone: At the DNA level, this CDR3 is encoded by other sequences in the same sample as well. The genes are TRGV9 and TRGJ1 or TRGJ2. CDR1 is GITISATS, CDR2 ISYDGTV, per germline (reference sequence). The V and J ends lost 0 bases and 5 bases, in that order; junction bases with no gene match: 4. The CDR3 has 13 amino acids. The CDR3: CALWEVHHYKKLF. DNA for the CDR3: TGTGCCTTGTGGGAGGTGCACCATTATAAGAAACTCTTT.

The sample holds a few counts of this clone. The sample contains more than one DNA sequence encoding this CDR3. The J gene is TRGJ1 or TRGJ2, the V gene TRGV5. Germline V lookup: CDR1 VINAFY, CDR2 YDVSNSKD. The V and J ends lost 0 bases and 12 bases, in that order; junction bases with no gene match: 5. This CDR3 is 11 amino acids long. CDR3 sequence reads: CATWDRQGKLF. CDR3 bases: TGTGCCACCTGGGACAGGCAAGGGAAACTCTTT.

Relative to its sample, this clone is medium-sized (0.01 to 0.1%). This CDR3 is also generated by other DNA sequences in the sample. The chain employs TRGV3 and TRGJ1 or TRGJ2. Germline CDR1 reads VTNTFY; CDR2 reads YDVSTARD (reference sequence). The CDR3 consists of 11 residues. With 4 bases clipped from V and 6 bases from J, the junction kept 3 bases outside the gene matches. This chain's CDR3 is CATWEGYKKLF. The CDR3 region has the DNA TGTGCCACCTGGGAAGGTTATAAGAAACTCTTT.

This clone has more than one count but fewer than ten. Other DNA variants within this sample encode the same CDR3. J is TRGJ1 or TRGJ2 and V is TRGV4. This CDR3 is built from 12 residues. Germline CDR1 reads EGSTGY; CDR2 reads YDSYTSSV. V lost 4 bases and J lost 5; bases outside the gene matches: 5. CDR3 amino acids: CATWDVDYKKLF. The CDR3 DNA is TGTGCCACCTGGGACGTGGATTATAAGAAACTCTTT.

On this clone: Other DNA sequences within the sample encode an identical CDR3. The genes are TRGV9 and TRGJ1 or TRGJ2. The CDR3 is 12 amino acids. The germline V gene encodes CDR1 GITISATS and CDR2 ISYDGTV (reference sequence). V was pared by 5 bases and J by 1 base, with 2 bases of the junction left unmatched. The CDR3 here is CALWGNYYKKLF. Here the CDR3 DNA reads TGTGCCTTGTGGGGCAATTATTATAAGAAACTCTTT.

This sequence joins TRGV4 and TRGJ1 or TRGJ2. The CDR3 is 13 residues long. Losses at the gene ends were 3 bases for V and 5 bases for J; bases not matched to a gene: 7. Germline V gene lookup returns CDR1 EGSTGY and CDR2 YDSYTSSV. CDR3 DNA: TGTGCCACCTGGGATACTAATAATTATAAGAAACTCTTT. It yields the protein CATWDTNNYKKLF.

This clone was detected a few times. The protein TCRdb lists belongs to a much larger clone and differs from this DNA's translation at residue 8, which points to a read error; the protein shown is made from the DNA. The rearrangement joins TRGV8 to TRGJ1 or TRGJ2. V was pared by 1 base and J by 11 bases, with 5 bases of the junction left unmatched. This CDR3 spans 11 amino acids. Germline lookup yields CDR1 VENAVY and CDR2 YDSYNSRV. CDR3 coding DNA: TGTGCCACCTGGGATAGATATGAGAAACTCTTT. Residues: CATWDRYEKLF.

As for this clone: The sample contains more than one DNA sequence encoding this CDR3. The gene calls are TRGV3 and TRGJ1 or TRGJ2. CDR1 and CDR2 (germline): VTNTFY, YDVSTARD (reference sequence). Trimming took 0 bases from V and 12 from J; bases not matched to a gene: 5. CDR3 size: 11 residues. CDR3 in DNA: TGTGCCACCTGGGACAGGCGTAGGAAACTCTTT. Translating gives CATWDRRRKLF.

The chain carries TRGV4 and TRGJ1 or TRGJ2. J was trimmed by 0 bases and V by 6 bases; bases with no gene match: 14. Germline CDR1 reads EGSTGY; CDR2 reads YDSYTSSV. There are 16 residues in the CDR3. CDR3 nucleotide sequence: TGTGCCACCTGGAAAGGGGGGGTTTCGAATTATTATAAGAAACTCTTT. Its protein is CATWKGGVSNYYKKLF.

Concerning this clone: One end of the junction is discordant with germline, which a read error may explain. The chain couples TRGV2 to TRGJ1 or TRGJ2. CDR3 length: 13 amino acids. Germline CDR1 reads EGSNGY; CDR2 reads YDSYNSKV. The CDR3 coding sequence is TGTGCCGCCTGGGACTTGGGTTATTATAAGAAACTCTTT. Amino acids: CAAWDLGYYKKLF.

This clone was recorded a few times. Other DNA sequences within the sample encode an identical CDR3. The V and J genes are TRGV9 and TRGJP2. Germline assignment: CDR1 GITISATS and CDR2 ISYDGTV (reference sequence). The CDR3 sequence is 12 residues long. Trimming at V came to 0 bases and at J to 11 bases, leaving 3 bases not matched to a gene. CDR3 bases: TGTGCCTTGTGGGAGGTGCCGTGGATCAAGACGTTT. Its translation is CALWEVPWIKTF.

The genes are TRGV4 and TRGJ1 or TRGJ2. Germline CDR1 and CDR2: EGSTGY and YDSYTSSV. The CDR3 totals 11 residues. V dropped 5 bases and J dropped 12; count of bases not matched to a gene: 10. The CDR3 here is CATWVRIVKLF. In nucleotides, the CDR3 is TGTGCCACCTGGGTCAGAATAGTGAAACTCTTT.

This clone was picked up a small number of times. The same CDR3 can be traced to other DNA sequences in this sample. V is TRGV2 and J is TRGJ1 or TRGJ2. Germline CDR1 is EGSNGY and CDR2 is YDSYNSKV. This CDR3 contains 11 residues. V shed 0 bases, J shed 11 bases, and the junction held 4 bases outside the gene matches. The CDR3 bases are TGTGCCACCTGGGACGGGCCACAGAAACTCTTT. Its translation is CATWDGPQKLF.

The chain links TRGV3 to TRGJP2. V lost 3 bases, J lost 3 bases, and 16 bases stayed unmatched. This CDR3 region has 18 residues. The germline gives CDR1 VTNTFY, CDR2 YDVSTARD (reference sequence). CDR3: CATWDHGRGVGSDWIKTF. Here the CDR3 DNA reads TGTGCCACCTGGGACCATGGGCGAGGTGTTGGTAGTGATTGGATCAAGACGTTT.

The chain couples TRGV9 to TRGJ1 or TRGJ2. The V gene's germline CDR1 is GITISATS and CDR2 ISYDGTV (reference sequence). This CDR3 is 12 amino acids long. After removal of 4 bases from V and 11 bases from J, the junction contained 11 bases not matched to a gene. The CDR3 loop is CALWEGALEKLF. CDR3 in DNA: TGTGCCTTGTGGGAAGGTGCATTGGAGAAACTCTTT.

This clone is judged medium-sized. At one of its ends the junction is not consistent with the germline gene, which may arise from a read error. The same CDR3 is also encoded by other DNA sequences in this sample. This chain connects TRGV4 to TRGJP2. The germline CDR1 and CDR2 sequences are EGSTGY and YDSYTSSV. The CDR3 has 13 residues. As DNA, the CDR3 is TGTGCCACCTGGAATGGTAGTGATTGGATCAAGACGTTT. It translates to CATWNGSDWIKTF.

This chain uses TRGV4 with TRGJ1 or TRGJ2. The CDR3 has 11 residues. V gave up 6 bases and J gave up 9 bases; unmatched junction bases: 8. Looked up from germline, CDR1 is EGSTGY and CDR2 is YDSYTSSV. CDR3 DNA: TGTGCCACCTGGCCTACCTTTAAGAAACTCTTT. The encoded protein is CATWPTFKKLF.

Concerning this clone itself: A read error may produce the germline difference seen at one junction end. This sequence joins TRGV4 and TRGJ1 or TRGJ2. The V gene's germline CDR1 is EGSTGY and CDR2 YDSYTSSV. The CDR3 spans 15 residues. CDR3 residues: CATWNGRMNYYKKLF. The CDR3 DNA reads TGTGCCACCTGGAATGGGAGGATGAATTATTATAAGAAACTCTTT.

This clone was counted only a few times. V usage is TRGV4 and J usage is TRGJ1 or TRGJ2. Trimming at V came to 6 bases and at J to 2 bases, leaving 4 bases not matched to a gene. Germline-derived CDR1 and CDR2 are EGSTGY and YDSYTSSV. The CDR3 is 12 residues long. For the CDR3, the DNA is TGTGCCACCTGGAACGATTATTATAAGAAACTCTTT. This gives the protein CATWNDYYKKLF.

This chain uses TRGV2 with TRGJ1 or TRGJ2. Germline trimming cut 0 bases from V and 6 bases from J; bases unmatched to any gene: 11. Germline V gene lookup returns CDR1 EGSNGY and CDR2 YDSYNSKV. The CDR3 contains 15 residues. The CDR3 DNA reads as TGTGCCACCTGGGACGGGCGGGTTCCTATTTATAAGAAACTCTTT. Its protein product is CATWDGRVPIYKKLF.

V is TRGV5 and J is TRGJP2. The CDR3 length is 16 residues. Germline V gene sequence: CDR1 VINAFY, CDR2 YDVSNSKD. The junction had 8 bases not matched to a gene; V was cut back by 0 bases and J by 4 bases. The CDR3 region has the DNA TGTGCCACCTGGGACAGGCCGGATCCTAGTGATTGGATCAAGACGTTT. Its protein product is CATWDRPDPSDWIKTF.

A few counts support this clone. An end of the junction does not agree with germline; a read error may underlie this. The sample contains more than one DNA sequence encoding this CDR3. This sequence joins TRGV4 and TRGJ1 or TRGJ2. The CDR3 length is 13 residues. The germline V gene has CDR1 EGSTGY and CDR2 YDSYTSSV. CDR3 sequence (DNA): TGTGCCACCTGGAATGGGCCCTTTTATAAGAAACTCTTT. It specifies CATWNGPFYKKLF.

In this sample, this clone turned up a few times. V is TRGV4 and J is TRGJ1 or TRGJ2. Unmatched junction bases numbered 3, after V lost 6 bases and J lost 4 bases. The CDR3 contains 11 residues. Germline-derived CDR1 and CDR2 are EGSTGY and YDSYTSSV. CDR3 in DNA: TGTGCCACCTGGTTCTATTATAAGAAACTCTTT. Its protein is CATWFYYKKLF.

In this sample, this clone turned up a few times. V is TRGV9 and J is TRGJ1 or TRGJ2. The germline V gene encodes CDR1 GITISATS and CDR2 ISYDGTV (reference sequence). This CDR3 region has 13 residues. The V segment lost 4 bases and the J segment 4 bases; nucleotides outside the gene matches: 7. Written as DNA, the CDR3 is TGTGCCTTGTGGGATGGAGACTATTATAAGAAACTCTTT. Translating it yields CALWDGDYYKKLF.

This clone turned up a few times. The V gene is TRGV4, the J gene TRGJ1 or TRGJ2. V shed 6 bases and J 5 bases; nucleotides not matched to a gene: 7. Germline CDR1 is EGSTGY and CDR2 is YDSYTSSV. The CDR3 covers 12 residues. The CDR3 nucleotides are TGTGCCACCTGGAATGAAGATTATAAGAAACTCTTT. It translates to CATWNEDYKKLF.